These 28 T cell receptor beta chains share one sample of origin, sequenced in a study of cytomegalovirus exposure and HLA in healthy donors. With 60 Vbeta and 13 Jbeta primers, the PCR was carried out. The assay was immunoSEQ multiplex PCR, and TCRdb's table has in-frame clones only and misses some. The sample has more than 150,000 clones, roughly 75% seen once; the top ten hold 1%. Sequencing was carried out using PBMCs. The receptors were gathered from a woman aged 45-65 years in good health and CMV-seropositive.

V is TRBV5-5 and J is TRBJ2-7; D is unclear. CDR3 length equals 12 residues. The V end was cut by 2 bases, the J end by 3 bases, with 6 bases between. In germline, CDR1 is SGHKS, CDR2 YYEKEE (reference sequence). CDR3 in DNA: TGTGCCAGCAGCTTATACAGCTACGAGCAGTACTTC. It codes for CASSLYSYEQYF.

V is TRBV5-1 and J is TRBJ1-5, with 7 nucleotides matching TRBD1. V dropped 2 bases and J dropped 2; count of bases not matched to a gene: 4. Germline CDR1 SGHRS, CDR2 YFSETQ. This CDR3 is 15 amino acids long. The CDR3 nucleotides are TGCGCCAGCAGCTTCGCAGGGGGTCGCAATCAGCCCCAGCATTTT. It codes for CASSFAGGRNQPQHF.

The CDR3 DNA reads TGTGCCAGCAGCTTAGAGAGGGCGGCCGTATACGAGCAGTACTTC. Its protein is CASSLERAAVYEQYF. This chain links TRBV11-1 with TRBJ2-7; D perhaps matches TRBD2 (5 bases). The CDR3 contains 15 residues. Germline CDR1 SGHAT, CDR2 FQDESV (reference sequence). The germline V and J ends were trimmed by 1 base and 4 bases, with 14 bases remaining between them.

The gene calls are TRBV7-9 and TRBJ2-2; 7 nucleotides line up with TRBD2. The ends lost 6 bases at V and 4 bases at J; junction bases unmatched: 8. Germline V CDR1 and CDR2: SEHNR, FQNEAQ (reference sequence). This CDR3 is built from 15 residues. For the CDR3, the DNA is TGTGCCAGCAGGACCTGGGGGGGAGGCACCGGGGAGCTGTTTTTT. This sequence encodes CASRTWGGGTGELFF.

A few counts support this clone. The chain combines TRBV28 with TRBJ2-5; 7 nucleotides agree with TRBD1. V was clipped by 6 bases and J by 2 bases; unmatched bases: 3. Germline-derived CDR1 and CDR2 are MDHEN and SYDVKM. The CDR3 covers 13 residues. CDR3 loop: CASRLQGQETQYF. The CDR3 nucleotides are TGTGCCAGCAGGTTACAGGGGCAAGAGACCCAGTACTTC.

The V call is TRBV28, the J call TRBJ2-7; D gene unclear. CDR3 length: 13 residues. Per the germline V gene, CDR1 is MDHEN and CDR2 is SYDVKM. With 6 bases removed from V and 0 bases from J, the gap between germline ends came to 9 bases. CDR3 in DNA: TGTGCCAGCAGGTTACCCAGCTCCTACGAGCAGTACTTC. As protein: CASRLPSSYEQYF.

This clone was picked up a small number of times. The chain joins TRBV7-2 to TRBJ2-7; 15 nucleotides align to TRBD2. Germline values: CDR1 SGHTA, CDR2 FQGNSA. CDR3 length: 15 amino acids. Germline trimming cut 5 bases from V and 9 bases from J; bases unmatched to any gene: 8. CDR3 sequence: CASSLRTSGGAGQYF. CDR3 nucleotide sequence: TGTGCCAGCAGCCTCCGGACTAGCGGGGGGGCCGGGCAGTACTTC.

The chain is built from TRBV15 and TRBJ1-5; D is possibly TRBD1 (6 bases). The CDR3 loop spans 15 amino acids. V lost 1 base, J lost 1 base, and 8 bases lay in between. The V gene's germline CDR1 is LNHNV and CDR2 YYDKDF (reference sequence). The CDR3 nucleotides read TGTGCCACCAGCAGAGTCAGGGGAAGCAATCAGCCCCAGCATTTT. Protein sequence: CATSRVRGSNQPQHF.

The rearrangement links TRBV2 to TRBJ2-7; possible D gene TRBD2, 7 bases. Trimming cost V 8 bases and J 7 bases, with 18 bases left between them. Looked up from germline, CDR1 is SNHLY and CDR2 is FYNNEI. The CDR3 runs to 13 residues. The CDR3 spells CASGGGEGREQYF. The CDR3 DNA reads as TGTGCCAGCGGAGGGGGGGAGGGGCGGGAGCAGTACTTC.

This clone was detected only a few times. The chain carries TRBV5-1 and TRBJ2-1, with TRBD2 as a possible D gene (5 bases). Trimming cost V 3 bases and J 8 bases, with 21 bases left between them. This CDR3 contains 16 residues. Germline V CDR1 and CDR2: SGHRS, YFSETQ. The CDR3 protein is CASSSIPGSISHEQFF. The CDR3 DNA reads as TGCGCCAGCAGCTCTATTCCGGGATCAATAAGCCATGAGCAGTTCTTC.

V gene TRBV7-6 combines with J gene TRBJ1-4; perhaps TRBD1 as D (5 bases). This CDR3 has 14 residues. The V end was cut by 2 bases, the J end by 8 bases, with 12 bases between. Germline V lookup: CDR1 SGHVS, CDR2 FNYEAQ. CDR3 DNA: TGTGCCAGCAGCTTATCCCCGCCAGGGGAAAAACTGTTTTTT. Amino acids: CASSLSPPGEKLFF.

This chain links TRBV4-2 with TRBJ2-7, with 7 bases fitting TRBD1. V trimming: 0 bases; J trimming: 13 bases; junction bases outside the gene matches: 18. The CDR3 is 16 residues long. Germline V lookup: CDR1 LGHNA, CDR2 YNFKEQ. The chain's CDR3 is CASSQDGAGTVPEIYF. CDR3 nucleotides: TGTGCCAGCAGCCAAGATGGGGCCGGGACAGTCCCGGAAATTTACTTC.

V usage is TRBV10-3 and J usage is TRBJ1-2; D might be TRBD1 (5 bases). Trimming cost V 4 bases and J 3 bases, with 15 bases left between them. Per the germline V gene, CDR1 is ENHRY and CDR2 is SYGVKD. The CDR3 runs to 15 residues. DNA for the CDR3: TGTGCCATCAGTGTTGCTAGACAGTCGGACTATGGCTACACCTTC. Translated, it gives CAISVARQSDYGYTF.

The J gene is TRBJ2-7, the V gene TRBV12-5; the D is unclear. In germline, CDR1 is LGHNT, CDR2 FRNRAP. Trimming removed 4 bases at V and 3 bases at J, with 7 bases between. This CDR3 comprises 12 residues. The CDR3: CASGSHFYEQYF. In DNA form, the CDR3 reads TGTGCTAGTGGTTCGCACTTCTACGAGCAGTACTTC.

On this clone: Other DNA sequences from this sample encode an identical CDR3 as well. This chain connects TRBV29-1 to TRBJ2-5; 7 bases fit TRBD1. The CDR3 contains 12 residues. J was trimmed by 2 bases and V by 5 bases; bases with no gene match: 2. Germline lookup yields CDR1 SQVTM and CDR2 ANQGSEA. In nucleotides, the CDR3 is TGCAGCGTTCGACAGGGACAAGAGACCCAGTACTTC. It encodes CSVRQGQETQYF. The full variable domain, completed using reference TRBV29-1 and TRBJ2-5, is SAVISQKPSRDICQRGTSLTIQCQVDSQVTMMFWYRQQPGQSLTLIATANQGSEATYESGFVIDKFPISRPNLTFSTLTVSNMSPEDSSIYLCSVRQGQETQYFGPGTRLLVL.

The chain couples TRBV15 to TRBJ2-5; 13 bases are shared with TRBD2. The germline CDR1 and CDR2 sequences are LNHNV and YYDKDF (reference sequence). J gave up 4 bases and V 1 base, and 6 bases lay outside the gene matches. The CDR3 spans 17 residues. The CDR3: CATSRGTSGGALETQYF. CDR3 nucleotide sequence: TGTGCCACCAGCAGAGGGACTAGCGGGGGTGCATTAGAGACCCAGTACTTC.

This rearrangement joins TRBV5-4 to TRBJ2-3, with 12 bases identical to TRBD2. The CDR3 is 18 amino acids. V trimming: 1 base; J trimming: 2 bases; junction bases outside the gene matches: 8. The V gene's germline CDR1 is SGHNT and CDR2 YYREEE (reference sequence). DNA of the CDR3: TGTGCCAGCAGCTTGCCGTTACTAGCGGGGGGCACCACAGATACGCAGTATTTT. Its protein product is CASSLPLLAGGTTDTQYF.

The rearrangement links TRBV4-3 to TRBJ2-1; 10 nucleotides line up with TRBD2. Germline V CDR1 and CDR2: LGHNA, YSLEER. The CDR3 has 15 amino acids. V trimming: 1 base; J trimming: 5 bases; junction bases outside the gene matches: 2. In nucleotides, the CDR3 is TGCGCCAGCAGCCAAGTCACTAGCGGGAACAATGAGCAGTTCTTC. This encodes CASSQVTSGNNEQFF.

This clone was detected only once. The junction does not match germline at one end; this may be a read error. The chain has TRBV7-9 and TRBJ2-6, with 11 bases fitting TRBD2. This CDR3 has 18 residues. Germline CDR1 and CDR2: SEHNR and FQNEAQ (reference sequence). The CDR3 sequence is CSSSQRLAGISGANVLTF. CDR3 sequence (DNA): TGTTCCAGCAGCCAGCGACTAGCGGGGATCTCTGGGGCCAACGTCCTGACTTTC.

V gene TRBV28 combines with J gene TRBJ2-7, with D maybe TRBD2 (5 bases). Between the trimmed V and J ends, which lost 6 bases and 7 bases, there was a span of 16 bases. Germline CDR1 reads MDHEN; CDR2 reads SYDVKM. This CDR3 region has 13 residues. CDR3 region: CASSGDVGKEQYF. The DNA of the CDR3 is TGTGCCAGCAGCGGGGATGTGGGAAAAGAGCAGTACTTC.

The chain uses TRBV27 and TRBJ2-2, with D maybe TRBD1 (6 bases). Per the germline V gene, CDR1 is MNHEY and CDR2 is SMNVEV (reference sequence). V was cut by 4 bases and J by 0 bases, with 9 bases left in between. This CDR3 has 15 residues. The DNA of the CDR3 is TGTGCCAGCAGTTCCCACAGGGCGAACACCGGGGAGCTGTTTTTT. The encoded protein is CASSSHRANTGELFF.

V is TRBV5-1 and J is TRBJ2-3; 12 bases fit TRBD1. Germline V CDR1 and CDR2: SGHRS, YFSETQ. The trim removed 4 bases at V and 5 bases at J, leaving 11 bases unmatched. This CDR3 is built from 17 residues. The CDR3, as DNA: TGCGCCAGCAGCCTTACTTGGGACAGGGGGCGCGAAGATACGCAGTATTTT. This sequence encodes CASSLTWDRGREDTQYF.

The J gene is TRBJ2-7, the V gene TRBV7-3; TRBD2 aligns across 7 bases. V trimming: 5 bases; J trimming: 3 bases; junction bases outside the gene matches: 10. This CDR3 is 15 amino acids long. From germline, CDR1 is SGHTA and CDR2 FQGTGA. CDR3 in DNA: TGTGCCAGCAGCCCTTACCCGGGGGGTTTCTACGAGCAGTACTTC. Encoded protein: CASSPYPGGFYEQYF.

The rearrangement joins TRBV7-3 to TRBJ2-7; 7 bases are a match to TRBD1. This CDR3 region has 15 residues. V lost 3 bases, J lost 3 bases, and 8 bases stayed unmatched. Germline V CDR1 and CDR2: SGHTA, FQGTGA. As DNA, the CDR3 is TGTGCCAGCAGCTTCGACAGGGCTTCCCTCTACGAGCAGTACTTC. Residues: CASSFDRASLYEQYF.

V gene TRBV2 combines with J gene TRBJ1-1, with D possibly TRBD1 on 5 matching bases. Trimming stripped 8 bases from V and 5 bases from J, with 21 bases between. The germline CDR1 and CDR2 sequences are SNHLY and FYNNEI. This CDR3 contains 15 residues. This chain's CDR3 is CASRPEAGKGTEAFF. The CDR3 DNA is TGTGCCAGCCGGCCTGAGGCAGGGAAGGGTACTGAAGCTTTCTTT. The variable domain in full, with the rest retrieved from reference TRBV2 and TRBJ1-1, is EPEVTQTPSHQVTQMGQEVILRCVPISNHLYFYWYRQILGQKVEFLVSFYNNEISEKSEIFDDQFSVERPDGSNFTLKIRSTKLEDSAMYFCASRPEAGKGTEAFFGQGTRLTVV.

The chain employs TRBV5-4 and TRBJ2-7; TRBD2 matches at 8 bases. V was pared by 0 bases and J by 5 bases, with 4 bases of the junction left unmatched. This CDR3 is built from 14 residues. Germline V gene data show CDR1 as SGHNT and CDR2 as YYREEE (reference sequence). The CDR3 region is CASSLASGRNEQYF. CDR3 in DNA: TGTGCCAGCAGCTTGGCAAGCGGGAGAAACGAGCAGTACTTC.

V is TRBV9 and J is TRBJ2-2, with 10 bases matching TRBD2. V shed 4 bases and J 6 bases; nucleotides not matched to a gene: 6. CDR1 SGDLS and CDR2 YYNGEE come from the germline V gene. CDR3 length: 15 residues. CDR3 in DNA: TGTGCCAGCAGCCCTAGCGGGAGTGGGGCCGGGGAGCTGTTTTTT. Translated: CASSPSGSGAGELFF.

The chain combines TRBV5-1 with TRBJ2-1; 8 nucleotides align to TRBD2. The germline V gene has CDR1 SGHRS and CDR2 YFSETQ. The CDR3 is 15 residues long. The J segment lost 7 bases and the V segment lost 0 bases, leaving 6 bases of the junction unmatched. The CDR3 DNA sequence: TGCGCCAGCAGCTTGGACGGGAGGGCCTCGAATGAGCAGTTCTTC. Amino acids: CASSLDGRASNEQFF.